This T cell receptor beta chain was found in a study of tumor-infiltrating lymphocytes in primary liver carcinoma. Study information: Patients were both men and women, whose ages ran from 30 to 69 years.

A primer in the constant region served to generate TCR beta cDNA from about 470 ng of total RNA. ARM-PCR was slightly modified, and three nested multiplex PCR rounds with it gave rise to the TCR beta libraries. The opening two PCR rounds, around 9 cycles each, paired TRBV1-TRBV30 forward primers with a C-beta reverse primer. TCRdb recomputed calls from the multiplex PCR reads with MiXCR, one row per CDR3 protein. The repertoire holds some 87,000 distinct CDR3 sequences, with around 70% as singletons. For each extraction, RNA and DNA were obtained together from approximately 20-30 mg of unsorted bulk tissue. Study-level points and caveats: Tumor-blood pairs (like tumor-adjacent pairs) overlapped less than tumor region pairs did.

Per the germline V gene, CDR1 is SGHKS and CDR2 is YYEKEE (reference sequence). The CDR3 is 13 amino acids. In regard to this clonotype: Its target is not known. An end of the junction differs from the germline gene, which may be a read error.

The sequence came from a man aged 35-49 years with primary liver carcinoma and hepatitis B virus infection. The rearrangement joins TRBV5-5 to TRBJ2-7; D not certain. Sequencing input: tumor-adjacent normal liver tissue. The CDR3 sequence is CASNLAQVYEQYF. In DNA form, the CDR3 reads TGTGCCAGCAACTTGGCTCAGGTATACGAGCAGTACTTC.